This T cell receptor beta chain is drawn from a study of Graves' ophthalmopathy and Graves' hyperthyroidism. Germline-derived CDR1 and CDR2 are SQVTM and ANQGSEA. The CDR3 runs 11 residues. V was clipped by 5 bases and J by 8 bases; unmatched bases: 5. The table lists this clonotype with many counts. Transcripts of RNA were the source for amplifying TCR beta CDR3 regions. RT-PCR in the first round used HTBI primers; a second-round multiplex PCR followed. TCRdb re-analysed the multiplex PCR reads in MiXCR, keeping a single row per CDR3 protein. The data show about 700,000 distinct CDR3 sequences, with roughly two fifths seen just once and 40% to 55% held by the top ten.

The sequenced material came from peripheral blood. This receptor was identified in an adult man with Graves' ophthalmopathy. The J gene is TRBJ1-1, the V gene TRBV29-1, with 7 nucleotides matching TRBD1. Here the CDR3 DNA reads TGCAGCGTTCAAAGGACAGGCGAAGCTTTCTTT. It encodes CSVQRTGEAFF. The variable domain in full, completed from reference TRBV29-1 and TRBJ1-1, reads SAVISQKPSRDICQRGTSLTIQCQVDSQVTMMFWYRQQPGQSLTLIATANQGSEATYESGFVIDKFPISRPNLTFSTLTVSNMSPEDSSIYLCSVQRTGEAFFGQGTRLTVV.